This TCR beta chain was identified during a study of blood T cell repertoires in COVID-19. The CDR3 extends over 14 amino acids. V lost 0 bases and J lost 4; bases outside the gene matches: 0. The V gene's germline CDR1 is SGDLS and CDR2 YYNGEE. Libraries were prepared by immunoSEQ multiplex PCR; TCRdb keeps only in-frame clonotypes and omits some of them. This sample has 200,000 to 250,000 clones, with nearly 90% found just once. Worth noting for this clone: The sample has other DNA sequences that encode this CDR3 too.

What was sequenced was peripheral blood. The sequence came from a woman aged 18-30 years who had recovered from COVID-19. J is TRBJ2-7 and V is TRBV9; TRBD2 aligns across 11 bases. The DNA for the CDR3 is TGTGCCAGCAGCGTAGGACTAGCGGGATACGAGCAGTACTTC. Its translation: CASSVGLAGYEQYF.